This T cell receptor beta chain was captured by sequencing in a study of post-analysis software for immune sequencing data. Overall study context: The disease courses spanned relapsing-remitting, secondary progressive and progressive-relapsing forms of multiple sclerosis.

Unique molecular identifiers featured in each of the TCR beta cDNA libraries. T cells numbering roughly 0.9 to 10 million yielded cDNA molecules that totaled roughly 0.5 million. One entry per CDR3 protein, called by TCRdb with MiXCR from the PCR reads. The sample lists around 710,000 distinct CDR3 sequences, 40% to 55% occurring once. Study-wide points: Controls' normalized Chao1 diversity significantly exceeded that of multiple sclerosis patients. Under the F measure, samples that were prepared in one batch clustered strongly together.

About this clonotype itself: Antigen unknown.

The origin of this receptor is a girl between 5 and 17 years old with multiple sclerosis. The sequenced sample was blood.

The CDR3 bases are TGTGCCAGCAGCCAAGAGGGGCAGGGCGTCAACGTCCTGACTTTC. It encodes CASSQEGQGVNVLTF. The chain employs TRBV3-1 and TRBJ2-6, with D possibly matching TRBD1 (5 bases). This CDR3 is 15 amino acids long. Trimming stripped 0 bases from V and 9 bases from J, with 12 bases between. CDR1 is LGHDT, CDR2 YNNKEL, per germline (reference sequence).